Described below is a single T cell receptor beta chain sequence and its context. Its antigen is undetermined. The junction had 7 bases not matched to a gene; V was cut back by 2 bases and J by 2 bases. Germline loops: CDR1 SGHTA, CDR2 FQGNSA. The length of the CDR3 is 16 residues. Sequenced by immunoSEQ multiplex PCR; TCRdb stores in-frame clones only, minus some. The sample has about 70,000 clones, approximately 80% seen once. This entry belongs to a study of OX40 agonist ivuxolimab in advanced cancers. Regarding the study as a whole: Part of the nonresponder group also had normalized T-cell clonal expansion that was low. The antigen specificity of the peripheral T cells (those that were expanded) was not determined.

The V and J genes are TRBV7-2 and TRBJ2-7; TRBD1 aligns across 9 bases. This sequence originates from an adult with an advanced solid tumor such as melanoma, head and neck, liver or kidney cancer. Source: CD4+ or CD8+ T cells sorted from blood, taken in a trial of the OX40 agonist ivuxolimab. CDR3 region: CASSLNRDRAPYEQYF. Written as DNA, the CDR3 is TGTGCCAGCAGCTTAAATCGGGACAGGGCCCCCTACGAGCAGTACTTC.